The clone carrying this TCR beta chain was seen at least ten times. The data belong to a study of neurological immune-mediated disorders. Using its own MiXCR run on the 5' RACE reads, TCRdb lists one record per CDR3 protein. This sample carries about 41,000 distinct CDR3 sequences, more than 14% of them seen once, and the ten largest clones take approximately 3.5%. The CDR3 totals 15 residues. V lost 2 bases, J lost 4 bases, and 4 bases stayed unmatched. Germline loops: CDR1 SGHTA, CDR2 FQGNSA. The rearrangement uses TRBV7-2 and TRBJ2-1; the match to TRBD2 covers 8 bases. The source material was CD4+ T cells from blood. The sequence derives from an older woman with HTLV-1-associated myelopathy (HAM/TSP). Written as DNA, the CDR3 is TGTGCCAGCAGCTTATACCGGGGGGGATACAATGAGCAGTTCTTC. This sequence encodes CASSLYRGGYNEQFF.